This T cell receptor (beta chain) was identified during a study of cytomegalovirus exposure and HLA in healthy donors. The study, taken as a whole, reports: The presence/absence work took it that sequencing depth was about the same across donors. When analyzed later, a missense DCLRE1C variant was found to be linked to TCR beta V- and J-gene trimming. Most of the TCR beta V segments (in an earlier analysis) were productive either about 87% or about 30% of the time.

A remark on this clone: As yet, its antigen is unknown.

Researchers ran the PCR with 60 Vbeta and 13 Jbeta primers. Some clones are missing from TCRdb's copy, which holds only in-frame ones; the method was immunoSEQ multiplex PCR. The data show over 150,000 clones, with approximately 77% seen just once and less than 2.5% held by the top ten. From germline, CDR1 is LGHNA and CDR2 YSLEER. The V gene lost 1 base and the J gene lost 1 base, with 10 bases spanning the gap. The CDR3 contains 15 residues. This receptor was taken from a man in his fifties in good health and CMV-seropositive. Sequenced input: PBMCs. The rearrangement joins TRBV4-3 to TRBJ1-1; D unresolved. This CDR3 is CASSQGTAGNTEAFF. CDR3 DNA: TGCGCCAGCAGCCAAGGGACCGCGGGGAACACTGAAGCTTTCTTT.